These T cell receptor beta chains were read from a single sample in a study of blood T cell repertoires in COVID-19. Measured with immunoSEQ multiplex PCR; TCRdb has only the in-frame clones, and not every one. The sample contains 210,000 or so clones, 92% of which appear only once. The sequenced sample consisted of peripheral blood. Source of these receptors: a man aged 25 to 40 with acute or convalescent COVID-19. CDR3s include the opening cysteine and the closing phenylalanine or tryptophan. Each record gives: CDR3 length, J gene, clone size, V gene, D gene, CDR3 protein, CDR3 DNA. The D gene is left open where the match is weak. Clone size is shown for a subset of rows, as once, few, many or a class of expanded clone.

CDR3 length: 14; J gene: TRBJ1-1; clone size: -; V gene: TRBV11-2; D gene: -; CDR3 protein: CASSLARGLTEAFF; CDR3 DNA: TGTGCCAGCAGCTTAGCCAGGGGCCTCACTGAAGCTTTCTTT
CDR3 length: 15; J gene: TRBJ2-2; clone size: -; V gene: TRBV4-1; D gene: TRBD1; CDR3 protein: CASSRPGQGDGELFF; CDR3 DNA: TGCGCCAGCAGTCGTCCGGGACAGGGGGACGGGGAGCTGTTTTTT
CDR3 length: 16; J gene: TRBJ2-3; clone size: -; V gene: TRBV19; D gene: -; CDR3 protein: CASSFSRSRAGDTQYF; CDR3 DNA: TGTGCCAGTAGTTTCTCCCGGAGTAGGGCGGGTGATACGCAGTATTTT
CDR3 length: 14; J gene: TRBJ2-5; clone size: -; V gene: TRBV6-5; D gene: -; CDR3 protein: CASSHGVTWETQYF; CDR3 DNA: TGTGCCAGCAGTCACGGAGTAACCTGGGAGACCCAGTACTTC
CDR3 length: 16; J gene: TRBJ2-4; clone size: -; V gene: TRBV11-1; D gene: -; CDR3 protein: CASSLEMGGPGNIQYF; CDR3 DNA: TGTGCCAGCAGCTTAGAGATGGGGGGGCCGGGAAACATTCAGTACTTC
CDR3 length: 17; J gene: TRBJ2-6; clone size: -; V gene: TRBV9; D gene: -; CDR3 protein: CASTPRLSGSGANVLTF; CDR3 DNA: TGTGCCAGCACCCCCCGGTTATCAGGCTCTGGGGCCAACGTCCTGACTTTC
CDR3 length: 16; J gene: TRBJ2-5; clone size: -; V gene: TRBV2; D gene: TRBD2; CDR3 protein: CASSPFSRLALETQYF; CDR3 DNA: TGTGCCAGCAGTCCGTTCTCGCGACTAGCACTAGAGACCCAGTACTTC
CDR3 length: 13; J gene: TRBJ1-6; clone size: -; V gene: TRBV28; D gene: TRBD1; CDR3 protein: CASTPTGFSPLHF; CDR3 DNA: TGTGCCAGCACCCCGACAGGGTTTTCACCCCTCCACTTT
CDR3 length: 13; J gene: TRBJ1-4; clone size: -; V gene: TRBV24-1; D gene: -; CDR3 protein: CATSRGPNEKLFF; CDR3 DNA: TGTGCCACCAGCAGGGGTCCTAATGAAAAACTGTTTTTT
CDR3 length: 15; J gene: TRBJ1-4; clone size: -; V gene: TRBV7-8; D gene: -; CDR3 protein: CASSLGTAFNEKLFF; CDR3 DNA: TGTGCCAGCAGCTTAGGTACAGCTTTTAATGAAAAACTGTTTTTT
CDR3 length: 14; J gene: TRBJ2-5; clone size: -; V gene: TRBV28; D gene: -; CDR3 protein: CASSLASRPETQYF; CDR3 DNA: TGTGCCAGCAGTTTGGCATCGCGGCCAGAGACCCAGTACTTC
CDR3 length: 15; J gene: TRBJ2-3; clone size: -; V gene: TRBV19; D gene: -; CDR3 protein: CASSMPSGRTDTQYF; CDR3 DNA: TGTGCCAGTAGTATGCCCAGCGGGCGCACAGATACGCAGTATTTT
CDR3 length: 15; J gene: TRBJ2-1; clone size: -; V gene: TRBV7-2; D gene: TRBD1; CDR3 protein: CASSIPGQLYNEQFF; CDR3 DNA: TGTGCCAGCAGCATACCGGGACAGCTCTACAATGAGCAGTTCTTC
CDR3 length: 13; J gene: TRBJ1-5; clone size: -; V gene: TRBV6-2/TRBV6-3; D gene: -; CDR3 protein: CASSRGQNQPQHF; CDR3 DNA: TGTGCCAGCAGCCGTGGACAGAATCAGCCCCAGCATTTT
CDR3 length: 14; J gene: TRBJ2-2; clone size: -; V gene: TRBV7-3; D gene: -; CDR3 protein: CASSPQGNTGELFF; CDR3 DNA: TGTGCCAGCAGTCCCCAGGGAAACACCGGGGAGCTGTTTTTT
CDR3 length: 14; J gene: TRBJ2-7; clone size: -; V gene: TRBV28; D gene: TRBD2; CDR3 protein: CASSFGGRGGEQYF; CDR3 DNA: TGTGCCAGCAGTTTTGGCGGGAGGGGAGGGGAGCAGTACTTC
CDR3 length: 15; J gene: TRBJ1-6; clone size: -; V gene: TRBV6-5; D gene: TRBD1; CDR3 protein: CASSYQGAGNSPLHF; CDR3 DNA: TGTGCCAGCAGTTACCAGGGGGCGGGAAATTCACCCCTCCACTTT
CDR3 length: 17; J gene: TRBJ2-5; clone size: -; V gene: TRBV7-8; D gene: TRBD2; CDR3 protein: CASSHTGGRGVGETQYF; CDR3 DNA: TGTGCCAGCAGCCACACGGGGGGGAGGGGAGTCGGAGAGACCCAGTACTTC
CDR3 length: 17; J gene: TRBJ2-3; clone size: -; V gene: TRBV11-3; D gene: TRBD2; CDR3 protein: CASSLGTASGGTDTQYF; CDR3 DNA: TGTGCCAGCAGCTTAGGAACTGCTAGCGGGGGTACAGATACGCAGTATTTT
CDR3 length: 16; J gene: TRBJ2-1; clone size: once; V gene: TRBV6-5; D gene: TRBD2; CDR3 protein: CASSYSIAGGDNEQFF; CDR3 DNA: TGTGCCAGCAGTTACTCGATAGCGGGAGGTGACAATGAGCAGTTCTTC
CDR3 length: 16; J gene: TRBJ1-4; clone size: once; V gene: TRBV11-2; D gene: -; CDR3 protein: CASSLPRTALNEKLFF; CDR3 DNA: TGTGCCAGCAGCTTACCTAGGACAGCGCTTAATGAAAAACTGTTTTTT
CDR3 length: 16; J gene: TRBJ2-3; clone size: -; V gene: TRBV28; D gene: TRBD1; CDR3 protein: CASSPQPGQGRDTQYF; CDR3 DNA: TGTGCCAGCAGCCCTCAGCCGGGACAGGGGAGGGATACGCAGTATTTT
CDR3 length: 15; J gene: TRBJ2-1; clone size: -; V gene: TRBV11-2; D gene: TRBD2; CDR3 protein: CASSSERGGHNEQFF; CDR3 DNA: TGTGCCAGCAGCTCTGAGCGGGGGGGCCACAATGAGCAGTTCTTC
CDR3 length: 15; J gene: TRBJ2-7; clone size: -; V gene: TRBV2; D gene: TRBD2; CDR3 protein: CASSELAGGIYEQYF; CDR3 DNA: TGTGCCAGCAGTGAACTTGCGGGAGGGATCTACGAGCAGTACTTC
CDR3 length: 13; J gene: TRBJ1-5; clone size: once; V gene: TRBV5-1; D gene: -; CDR3 protein: CASSVGMNQPQHF; CDR3 DNA: TGCGCCAGCAGCGTCGGGATGAATCAGCCCCAGCATTTT
CDR3 length: 14; J gene: TRBJ1-2; clone size: -; V gene: TRBV7-9; D gene: -; CDR3 protein: CASDERQDLYGYTF; CDR3 DNA: TGTGCCAGCGACGAGAGACAGGATCTCTATGGCTACACCTTC
CDR3 length: 15; J gene: TRBJ1-5; clone size: -; V gene: TRBV2; D gene: TRBD1; CDR3 protein: CASSGFTGVRQPQHF; CDR3 DNA: TGTGCCAGCAGCGGCTTCACAGGGGTCCGGCAGCCCCAGCATTTT
CDR3 length: 15; J gene: TRBJ2-7; clone size: -; V gene: TRBV27; D gene: -; CDR3 protein: CASSNLALPPYEQYF; CDR3 DNA: TGTGCCAGCAGTAACCTAGCGCTCCCACCCTACGAGCAGTACTTC
CDR3 length: 15; J gene: TRBJ2-1; clone size: -; V gene: TRBV28; D gene: TRBD2; CDR3 protein: CASSLRGGSYNEQFF; CDR3 DNA: TGTGCCAGCAGTTTGAGGGGAGGGTCCTACAATGAGCAGTTCTTC
CDR3 length: 14; J gene: TRBJ2-1; clone size: -; V gene: TRBV9; D gene: TRBD2; CDR3 protein: CASSAGPGLAVQFF; CDR3 DNA: TGTGCCAGCAGCGCTGGTCCGGGACTAGCGGTTCAGTTCTTC
CDR3 length: 13; J gene: TRBJ1-2; clone size: few; V gene: TRBV28; D gene: -; CDR3 protein: CASSLGHSYGYTF; CDR3 DNA: TGTGCCAGCAGTCTGGGACACAGCTATGGCTACACCTTC
CDR3 length: 16; J gene: TRBJ2-1; clone size: -; V gene: TRBV19; D gene: TRBD1; CDR3 protein: CASSADRVRSYNEQFF; CDR3 DNA: TGTGCCAGTAGTGCCGACAGGGTCCGTTCCTACAATGAGCAGTTCTTC
CDR3 length: 15; J gene: TRBJ2-7; clone size: -; V gene: TRBV5-5; D gene: TRBD2; CDR3 protein: CASSSLAGGGHEQYF; CDR3 DNA: TGTGCCAGCAGCTCGCTAGCGGGGGGGGGCCACGAGCAGTACTTC
CDR3 length: 14; J gene: TRBJ1-5; clone size: -; V gene: TRBV2; D gene: TRBD1; CDR3 protein: CASRPQGGNQPQHF; CDR3 DNA: TGTGCCAGCAGGCCCCAGGGGGGCAATCAGCCCCAGCATTTT
CDR3 length: 18; J gene: TRBJ1-6; clone size: -; V gene: TRBV2; D gene: TRBD1; CDR3 protein: CASSELGQMSSYNSPLHF; CDR3 DNA: TGTGCCAGCAGTGAACTGGGACAGATGAGCTCCTATAATTCACCCCTCCACTTT
CDR3 length: 17; J gene: TRBJ2-2; clone size: -; V gene: TRBV3-1/TRBV3-2; D gene: TRBD1; CDR3 protein: CASSHRWTGSGPGELFF; CDR3 DNA: TGTGCCAGCAGCCACCGCTGGACAGGATCGGGTCCCGGGGAGCTGTTTTTT
CDR3 length: 14; J gene: TRBJ2-7; clone size: -; V gene: TRBV28; D gene: -; CDR3 protein: CASSPRGGDYEQYF; CDR3 DNA: TGTGCCAGCAGCCCAAGAGGGGGAGACTACGAGCAGTACTTC
CDR3 length: 14; J gene: TRBJ2-5; clone size: -; V gene: TRBV10-1; D gene: TRBD2; CDR3 protein: CASSGSSGSETQYF; CDR3 DNA: TGCGCCAGCAGTGGGAGTAGCGGGTCAGAGACCCAGTACTTC
CDR3 length: 14; J gene: TRBJ1-3; clone size: -; V gene: TRBV5-1; D gene: -; CDR3 protein: CASNPGDSGNTIYF; CDR3 DNA: TGCGCCAGCAACCCGGGGGACTCTGGAAACACCATATATTTT
CDR3 length: 16; J gene: TRBJ2-3; clone size: -; V gene: TRBV3-1/TRBV3-2; D gene: TRBD2; CDR3 protein: CASSPLAGSRTDTQYF; CDR3 DNA: TGTGCCAGCAGCCCCCTAGCGGGGTCTCGCACAGATACGCAGTATTTT
CDR3 length: 11; J gene: TRBJ2-7; clone size: once; V gene: TRBV28; D gene: -; CDR3 protein: CASSDLYEQYF; CDR3 DNA: TGTGCCAGCAGTGACTTGTACGAGCAGTACTTC
CDR3 length: 14; J gene: TRBJ1-4; clone size: -; V gene: TRBV28; D gene: -; CDR3 protein: CASSLQGANEKLFF; CDR3 DNA: TGTGCCAGCAGTCTACAGGGTGCTAATGAAAAACTGTTTTTT
CDR3 length: 15; J gene: TRBJ1-1; clone size: once; V gene: TRBV30; D gene: TRBD1; CDR3 protein: CAWSLGGGWNTEAFF; CDR3 DNA: TGTGCCTGGAGTCTAGGGGGCGGATGGAACACTGAAGCTTTCTTT
CDR3 length: 12; J gene: TRBJ1-2; clone size: -; V gene: TRBV19; D gene: -; CDR3 protein: CASTDTSYGYTF; CDR3 DNA: TGTGCCAGTACCGACACATCCTATGGCTACACCTTC
CDR3 length: 13; J gene: TRBJ2-7; clone size: once; V gene: TRBV7-9; D gene: -; CDR3 protein: CASSLAGGYEQYF; CDR3 DNA: TGTGCCAGCAGCTTGGCGGGCGGCTACGAGCAGTACTTC
CDR3 length: 12; J gene: TRBJ1-5; clone size: -; V gene: TRBV28; D gene: -; CDR3 protein: CASSIQTGPQHF; CDR3 DNA: TGTGCCAGCAGTATTCAAACAGGCCCCCAGCATTTT